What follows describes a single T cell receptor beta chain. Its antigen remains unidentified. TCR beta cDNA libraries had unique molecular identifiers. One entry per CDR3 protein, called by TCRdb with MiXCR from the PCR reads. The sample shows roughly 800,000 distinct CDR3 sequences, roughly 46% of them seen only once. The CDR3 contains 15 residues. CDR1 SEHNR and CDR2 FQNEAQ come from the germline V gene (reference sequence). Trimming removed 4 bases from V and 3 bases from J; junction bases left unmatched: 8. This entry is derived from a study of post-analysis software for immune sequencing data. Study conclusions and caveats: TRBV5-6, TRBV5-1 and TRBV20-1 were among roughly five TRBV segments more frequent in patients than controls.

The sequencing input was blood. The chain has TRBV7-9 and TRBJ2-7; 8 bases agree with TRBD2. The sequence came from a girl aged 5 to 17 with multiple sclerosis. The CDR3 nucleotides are TGTGCCAGCAGCTCTCCAGCGGGAGTAATCTACGAGCAGTACTTC. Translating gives CASSSPAGVIYEQYF. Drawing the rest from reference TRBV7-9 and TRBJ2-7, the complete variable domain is DTGVSQNPRHKITKRGQNVTFRCDPISEHNRLYWYRQTLGQGPEFLTYFQNEAQLEKSRLLSDRFSAERPKGSFSTLEIQRTEQGDSAMYLCASSSPAGVIYEQYFGPGTRLTVT.